These 28 T cell receptor beta chains were all obtained from the same sample, sequenced in a study of blood T cell repertoires in COVID-19. The assay was immunoSEQ multiplex PCR, and TCRdb's table has in-frame clones only and misses some. This sample has 170,000 or so clones; roughly four fifths occur once, and the top ten carry around 8%. Sequenced material: peripheral blood. These receptors were taken from a woman aged 70-85 years with COVID-19, enrolled during active disease.

A single count supports this clone. The chain couples TRBV19 to TRBJ2-1; a possible D gene is TRBD2 (7 bases). V lost 6 bases, J lost 9 bases, and 18 bases lay in between. This CDR3 is 14 amino acids long. CDR1 is LNHDA, CDR2 SQIVND, per germline (reference sequence). The CDR3 is CASRGGGPSREQFF. CDR3 DNA sequence: TGTGCCAGTAGAGGCGGGGGCCCTTCGCGTGAGCAGTTCTTC.

The genes are TRBV5-4 and TRBJ2-3, with 10 positions matching TRBD2. Germline-derived CDR1 and CDR2 are SGHNT and YYREEE (reference sequence). The length of the CDR3 is 18 residues. After removal of 3 bases from V and 1 base from J, the junction contained 11 bases not matched to a gene. This CDR3 reads CASSSGAGGTSGTDTQYF. As DNA, the CDR3 is TGTGCCAGCAGCTCAGGGGCGGGAGGGACTAGCGGCACAGATACGCAGTATTTT.

This sequence joins TRBV28 and TRBJ2-7; TRBD2 agrees at 8 bases. Germline loops: CDR1 MDHEN, CDR2 SYDVKM. V shed 5 bases and J 4 bases; nucleotides not matched to a gene: 10. This CDR3 contains 15 residues. The CDR3, as DNA: TGTGCCAGCAGTCCCTTAACGGGAGGGAAATACGAGCAGTACTTC. Amino acid sequence: CASSPLTGGKYEQYF.

The gene calls are TRBV7-2 and TRBJ2-5; D unresolved. Trimming pared 6 bases from V and 4 bases from J, leaving 9 bases between. CDR3 length equals 12 residues. Germline assignment: CDR1 SGHTA and CDR2 FQGNSA. The CDR3 DNA reads as TGTGCCAGCAGTCCTGTGCGAGAGACCCAGTACTTC. Its translation: CASSPVRETQYF.

The chain uses TRBV9 and TRBJ2-7; the match to TRBD1 covers 7 bases. This CDR3 is 15 amino acids long. Germline CDR1 is SGDLS and CDR2 is YYNGEE. Trimming at V came to 5 bases and at J to 2 bases, leaving 10 bases not matched to a gene. The CDR3 nucleotides read TGTGCCAGCAGTCATAATCCGGGACAGCCCTACGAGCAGTACTTC. Translating gives CASSHNPGQPYEQYF. Full variable domain (rest looked up from reference TRBV9 and TRBJ2-7): DSGVTQTPKHLITATGQRVTLRCSPRSGDLSVYWYQQSLDQGLQFLIQYYNGEERAKGNILERFSAQQFPDLHSELNLSSLELGDSALYFCASSHNPGQPYEQYFGPGTRLTVT.

The chain carries TRBV29-1 and TRBJ1-3, with 7 bases lining up with TRBD1. In germline, CDR1 is SQVTM, CDR2 ANQGSEA. The V segment lost 6 bases and the J segment 0 bases; nucleotides outside the gene matches: 8. This CDR3 is built from 15 residues. In DNA, the CDR3 is TGCAGCGTCCAGACAGGGCTCAACTCTGGAAACACCATATATTTT. This sequence encodes CSVQTGLNSGNTIYF.

The chain links TRBV2 to TRBJ1-5, with D perhaps TRBD1 (5 bases). The V gene's germline CDR1 is SNHLY and CDR2 FYNNEI. The CDR3 runs to 13 residues. The V end lost 10 bases, the J end lost 2 bases, and 12 bases lay between the germline ends. This chain's CDR3 is CATGLSGNQPQHF. The CDR3 nucleotides are TGTGCCACAGGGCTGTCGGGCAATCAGCCCCAGCATTTT. The variable domain in full, completed from reference TRBV2 and TRBJ1-5, reads EPEVTQTPSHQVTQMGQEVILRCVPISNHLYFYWYRQILGQKVEFLVSFYNNEISEKSEIFDDQFSVERPDGSNFTLKIRSTKLEDSAMYFCATGLSGNQPQHFGDGTRLSIL.

This clone has just one count. The chain carries TRBV6-2 or TRBV6-3 and TRBJ2-1; no firm D call. CDR1 is MNHEY and CDR2 is SVGEGT in the germline V gene. V was trimmed by 4 bases and J by 4 bases, leaving 11 bases between them. The CDR3 sequence is 14 residues long. The CDR3 DNA reads as TGTGCCAGCAGTTTCCTGACTGCGTACAATGAGCAGTTCTTC. This sequence encodes CASSFLTAYNEQFF.

The chain uses TRBV3-1 (or the pseudogene TRBV3-2) and TRBJ2-7; perhaps TRBD1 as D (5 bases). The germline CDR1 and CDR2 sequences are LGHDT and YNNKEL (reference sequence). The CDR3 extends over 13 amino acids. Trimming removed 4 bases at V and 3 bases at J, with 10 bases between. This CDR3 reads CASSRKGLYEQYF. The DNA for the CDR3 is TGTGCCAGCAGCCGAAAGGGGCTCTACGAGCAGTACTTC.

This clone was recorded only once. This sequence joins TRBV24-1 and TRBJ2-1; the match to TRBD2 covers 7 bases. The ends lost 6 bases at V and 7 bases at J; junction bases unmatched: 11. This CDR3 is built from 15 residues. Germline CDR1 KGHDR, CDR2 SFDVKD. For the CDR3, the DNA is TGTGCCACCAGTAAGCGGGCTAGCGGAGGGAATGAGCAGTTCTTC. Its translation: CATSKRASGGNEQFF.

V usage is TRBV10-1 and J usage is TRBJ1-2; TRBD1 matches 9 bases. The CDR3 consists of 19 residues. Trimming cost V 3 bases and J 2 bases; bases outside gene matches: 16. CDR1 and CDR2 (germline): WNHNN, SYGVQD (reference sequence). The CDR3: CASSEMGRDRVVGNYGYTF. CDR3 DNA sequence: TGCGCCAGCAGTGAAATGGGCCGGGACAGGGTAGTCGGGAACTATGGCTACACCTTC.

DNA for the CDR3: TGCGCCAGCAGCCCCCCCGCAGGGTACCAAGAGACCCAGTACTTC. Protein sequence: CASSPPAGYQETQYF. This chain links TRBV5-1 with TRBJ2-5, with D perhaps matching TRBD1 (5 bases). CDR1 is SGHRS and CDR2 is YFSETQ in the germline V gene. Trimming took 4 bases from V and 0 from J, leaving 13 bases between them. This CDR3 has 15 residues.

The chain links TRBV7-6 to TRBJ2-3; 10 bases are a match to TRBD2. J gave up 2 bases and V 6 bases, and 5 bases lay outside the gene matches. Germline CDR1 is SGHVS and CDR2 is FNYEAQ. The CDR3 has 15 amino acids. The DNA of the CDR3 is TGTGCCAGCAGGAGCGGGAGGGACAACACAGATACGCAGTATTTT. Translating it yields CASRSGRDNTDTQYF.

CDR3 loop: CASSPGQGSGKLFF. CDR3 sequence (DNA): TGTGCCAGCAGTCCGGGACAGGGGTCAGGAAAACTGTTTTTT. The V and J genes are TRBV6-2 or TRBV6-3 and TRBJ1-4; 10 bases align to TRBD1. This CDR3 is 14 amino acids long. V shed 5 bases and J 10 bases; nucleotides not matched to a gene: 7. Germline V CDR1 and CDR2: MNHEY, SVGEGT.

The chain carries TRBV21-1 and TRBJ1-2; the table's D call, TRBD1, was not checked against the DNA. TRBV21-1 is described as a pseudogene. This CDR3 is built from 12 residues. Here the CDR3 DNA reads TGTGCCAGCAGCAACGACATTTATGGCTACACCTTC. It codes for CASSNDIYGYTF.

This rearrangement joins TRBV7-9 to TRBJ1-6; 7 nucleotides agree with TRBD1. CDR3 length equals 13 residues. Germline CDR1 reads SEHNR; CDR2 reads FQNEAQ (reference sequence). The V gene end was trimmed by 6 bases and the J gene end by 10 bases; junction bases not matched to a gene: 6. CDR3 nucleotide sequence: TGTGCCAGCAGTCCTAGGGGGCCCTCACCCCTCCACTTT. This sequence encodes CASSPRGPSPLHF.

V and J are TRBV28 and TRBJ2-3, with D possibly TRBD2 on 6 matching bases. The CDR3 is made up of 16 amino acids. Between the trimmed V and J ends, which lost 8 bases and 0 bases, there was a span of 18 bases. The germline gives CDR1 MDHEN, CDR2 SYDVKM. The CDR3 region has the DNA TGTGCCAGCTCTAGCCAGGCGGGGTCTAGCACAGATACGCAGTATTTT. The encoded protein is CASSSQAGSSTDTQYF.

J is TRBJ1-5 and V is TRBV6-5, with 7 bases fitting TRBD1. The CDR3 totals 13 residues. The germline V gene has CDR1 MNHEY and CDR2 SVGAGI. J lost 3 bases, V lost 8 bases, and 4 bases had no gene match. In DNA, the CDR3 is TGTGCCAGCCATACAGGGGACAATCAGCCCCAGCATTTT. Its protein is CASHTGDNQPQHF.

This chain links TRBV2 with TRBJ2-7; D possibly corresponds to TRBD1 (6 bases). Germline assignment: CDR1 SNHLY and CDR2 FYNNEI. The CDR3 contains 13 residues. V lost 6 bases and J 5 bases, leaving 14 bases between the germline ends. The CDR3 protein is CASSDLGGHEQYF. Written as DNA, the CDR3 is TGTGCCAGCAGCGACTTAGGGGGTCACGAGCAGTACTTC.

V and J are TRBV20-1 and TRBJ2-3; 11 positions agree with TRBD2. The CDR3 loop spans 15 amino acids. V trimming: 3 bases; J trimming: 6 bases; junction bases outside the gene matches: 8. Germline V CDR1 and CDR2: DFQATT, SNEGSKA (reference sequence). As DNA, the CDR3 is TGCAGTGCTAGTAGGCCTAGCGGGAGGAGGGATACGCAGTATTTT. As protein: CSASRPSGRRDTQYF.

The rearrangement links TRBV19 to TRBJ2-2; 9 positions agree with TRBD1. Looked up from germline, CDR1 is LNHDA and CDR2 is SQIVND (reference sequence). The CDR3 spans 17 residues. The V gene end was trimmed by 6 bases and the J gene end by 4 bases; junction bases not matched to a gene: 12. The CDR3 protein is CASSDDRGYQSTGELFF. Written as DNA, the CDR3 is TGTGCCAGTAGCGACGACAGGGGGTATCAGAGCACCGGGGAGCTGTTTTTT. Full variable domain (missing parts from reference TRBV19 and TRBJ2-2): DGGITQSPKYLFRKEGQNVTLSCEQNLNHDAMYWYRQDPGQGLRLIYYSQIVNDFQKGDIAEGYSVSREKKESFPLTVTSAQKNPTAFYLCASSDDRGYQSTGELFFGEGSRLTVL.

This clone showed up just once. The V and J genes are TRBV28 and TRBJ2-2; a weak D match, TRBD2 (7 bases). Between the trimmed V and J ends, which lost 7 bases and 5 bases, there was a span of 14 bases. The CDR3 runs to 14 residues. Germline loops: CDR1 MDHEN, CDR2 SYDVKM. Written as DNA, the CDR3 is TGTGCCAGCATCCGGGGGGCGAGAACCGGGGAGCTGTTTTTT. Its protein is CASIRGARTGELFF. Full variable domain (rest looked up from reference TRBV28 and TRBJ2-2): DVKVTQSSRYLVKRTGEKVFLECVQDMDHENMFWYRQDPGLGLRLIYFSYDVKMKEKGDIPEGYSVSREKKERFSLILESASTNQTSMYLCASIRGARTGELFFGEGSRLTVL.

This clone was counted once. This chain uses TRBV5-1 with TRBJ2-1, with 9 bases matching TRBD2. V shed 3 bases and J 1 base; nucleotides not matched to a gene: 8. This CDR3 region has 17 residues. Germline V lookup: CDR1 SGHRS, CDR2 YFSETQ. CDR3 sequence reads: CASSSPLAGASYNEQFF. In nucleotides, the CDR3 is TGCGCCAGCAGCTCCCCGTTAGCGGGAGCGTCCTACAATGAGCAGTTCTTC.

This clone was recorded once. The chain couples TRBV18 to TRBJ1-2, with 9 bases aligning to TRBD1. The J segment lost 3 bases and the V segment lost 3 bases, leaving 11 bases of the junction unmatched. CDR1 is KGHSH and CDR2 is LQKENI in the germline V gene. This CDR3 is built from 17 residues. CDR3 bases: TGTGCCAGCTCACCGCTTCCCGGGACAGGGATGGACTATGGCTACACCTTC. Its protein is CASSPLPGTGMDYGYTF.

In this sample, this clone turned up once. V and J are TRBV28 and TRBJ1-1; the D is unclear. V was shortened by 10 bases and J by 0 bases, with 12 bases between the two germline ends. The CDR3 is 13 residues long. The germline V gene has CDR1 MDHEN and CDR2 SYDVKM. The CDR3 reads CATRTGLNTEAFF. CDR3 nucleotide sequence: TGTGCCACCAGAACTGGGCTGAACACTGAAGCTTTCTTT.

The table lists this clone with a few counts. The chain is built from TRBV18 and TRBJ1-2, with TRBD1 identical over 9 bases. This CDR3 is built from 14 residues. Germline CDR1 is KGHSH and CDR2 is LQKENI. Losses at the gene ends were 2 bases for V and 4 bases for J; bases not matched to a gene: 2. CDR3 nucleotide sequence: TGTGCCAGCTCACCAGGGACAGGGACCTATGGCTACACCTTC. This gives the protein CASSPGTGTYGYTF.

The rearrangement joins TRBV18 to TRBJ1-4; 8 bases are a match to TRBD1. Germline CDR1 KGHSH, CDR2 LQKENI. There are 16 residues in the CDR3. Unmatched junction bases numbered 6, after V lost 3 bases and J lost 3 bases. CDR3: CASSPFQGAANEKLFF. CDR3 DNA sequence: TGTGCCAGCTCACCCTTCCAGGGGGCGGCTAATGAAAAACTGTTTTTT.

CDR3 amino acids: CASSPRTSGRYEQFF. The CDR3 nucleotides are TGTGCCAGCAGTCCAAGGACTAGCGGGAGGTATGAGCAGTTCTTC. This chain connects TRBV27 to TRBJ2-1; TRBD2 matches 14 bases. J lost 8 bases, V lost 5 bases, and 5 bases had no gene match. The CDR3 length is 15 residues. Germline V gives CDR1 MNHEY, CDR2 SMNVEV (reference sequence).